The entry that follows covers one T cell receptor beta chain sequence. The protocol was immunoSEQ multiplex PCR, while the TCRdb copy is restricted to in-frame clones and leaves out a portion. The sample lists some 2,000,000 clones; approximately 96% were seen once. Germline V CDR1 and CDR2: MNHNY, SVGAGI (reference sequence). The germline V and J ends were trimmed by 0 bases and 5 bases, with 7 bases remaining between them. The CDR3 is 13 residues long. This entry belongs to a study of shared clonotypes between healthy human individuals. V gene TRBV6-6 combines with J gene TRBJ1-1; the D is unclear. Sequenced material: naive CD4+ T cells sorted from blood. Subset denoted: CD45RA+ positively selected. This TCR was recovered from a man between 18 and 35 years old in good health. As DNA, the CDR3 is TGTGCCAGCAGTTACTCGCGGGTTACTGAAGCTTTCTTT. Its protein product is CASSYSRVTEAFF.